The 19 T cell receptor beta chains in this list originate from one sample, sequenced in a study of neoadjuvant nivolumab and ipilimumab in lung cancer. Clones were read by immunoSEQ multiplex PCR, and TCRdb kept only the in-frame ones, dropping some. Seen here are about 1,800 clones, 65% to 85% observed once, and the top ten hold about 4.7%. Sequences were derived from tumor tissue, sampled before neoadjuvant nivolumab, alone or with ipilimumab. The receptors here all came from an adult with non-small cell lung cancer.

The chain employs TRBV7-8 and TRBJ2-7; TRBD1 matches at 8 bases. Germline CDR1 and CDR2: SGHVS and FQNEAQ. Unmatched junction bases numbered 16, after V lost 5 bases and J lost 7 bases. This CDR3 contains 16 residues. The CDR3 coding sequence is TGTGCCAGCAGCCCCTGGGGGACAGGCGTCCCTATAGAGCAGTACTTC. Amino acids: CASSPWGTGVPIEQYF.

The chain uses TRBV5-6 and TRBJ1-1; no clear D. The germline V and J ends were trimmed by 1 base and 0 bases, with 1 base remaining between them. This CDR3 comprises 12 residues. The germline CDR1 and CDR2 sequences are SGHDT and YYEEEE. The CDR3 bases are TGTGCCAGCAGCTTGATGAACACTGAAGCTTTCTTT. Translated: CASSLMNTEAFF.

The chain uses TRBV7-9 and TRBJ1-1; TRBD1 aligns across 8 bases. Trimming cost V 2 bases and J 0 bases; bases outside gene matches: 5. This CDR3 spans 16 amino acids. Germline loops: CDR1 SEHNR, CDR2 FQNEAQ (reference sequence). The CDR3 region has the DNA TGTGCCAGCAGCTTACCGTCGACAGGGGTGAACACTGAAGCTTTCTTT. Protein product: CASSLPSTGVNTEAFF.

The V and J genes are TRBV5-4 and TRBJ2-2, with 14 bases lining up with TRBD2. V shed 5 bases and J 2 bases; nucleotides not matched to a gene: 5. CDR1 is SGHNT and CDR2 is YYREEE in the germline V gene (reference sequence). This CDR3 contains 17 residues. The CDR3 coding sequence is TGTGCCAGCAGACCTGGACTAGCGGGAGGTAACACCGGGGAGCTGTTTTTT. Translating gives CASRPGLAGGNTGELFF.

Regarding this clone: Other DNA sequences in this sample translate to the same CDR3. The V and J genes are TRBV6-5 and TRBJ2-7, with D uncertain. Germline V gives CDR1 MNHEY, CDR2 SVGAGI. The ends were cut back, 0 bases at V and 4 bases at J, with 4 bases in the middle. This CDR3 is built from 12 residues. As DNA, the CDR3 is TGTGCCAGCAGTTACTCAAGTTACGAGCAGTACTTC. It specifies CASSYSSYEQYF.

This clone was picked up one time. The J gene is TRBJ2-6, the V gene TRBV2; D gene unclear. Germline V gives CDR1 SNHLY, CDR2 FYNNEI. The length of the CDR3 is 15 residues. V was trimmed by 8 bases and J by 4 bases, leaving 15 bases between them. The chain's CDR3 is CASAAFPTGANVLTF. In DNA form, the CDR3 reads TGTGCCAGCGCGGCCTTCCCGACGGGGGCCAACGTCCTGACTTTC.

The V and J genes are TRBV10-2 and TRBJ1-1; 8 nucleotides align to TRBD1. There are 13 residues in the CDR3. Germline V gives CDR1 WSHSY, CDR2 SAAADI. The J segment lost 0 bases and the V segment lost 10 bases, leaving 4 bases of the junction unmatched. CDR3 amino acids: CATRTGLNTEAFF. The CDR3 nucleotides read TGCGCCACCCGGACAGGGTTGAACACTGAAGCTTTCTTT.

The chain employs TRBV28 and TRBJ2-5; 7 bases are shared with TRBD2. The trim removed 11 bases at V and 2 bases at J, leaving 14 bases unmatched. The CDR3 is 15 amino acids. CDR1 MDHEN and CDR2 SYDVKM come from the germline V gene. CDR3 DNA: TGTGCCCTCGGGGGGACGGTGGGCCTTCAAGAGACCCAGTACTTC. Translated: CALGGTVGLQETQYF. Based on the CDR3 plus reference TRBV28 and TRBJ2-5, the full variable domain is DVKVTQSSRYLVKRTGEKVFLECVQDMDHENMFWYRQDPGLGLRLIYFSYDVKMKEKGDIPEGYSVSREKKERFSLILESASTNQTSMYLCALGGTVGLQETQYFGPGTRLLVL.

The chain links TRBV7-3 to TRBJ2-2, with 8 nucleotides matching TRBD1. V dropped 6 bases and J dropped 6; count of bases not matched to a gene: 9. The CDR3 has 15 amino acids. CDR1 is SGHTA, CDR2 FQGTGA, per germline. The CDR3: CASRSGQGRSGELFF. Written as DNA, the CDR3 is TGTGCCAGCAGATCAGGACAGGGTCGGTCCGGGGAGCTGTTTTTT.

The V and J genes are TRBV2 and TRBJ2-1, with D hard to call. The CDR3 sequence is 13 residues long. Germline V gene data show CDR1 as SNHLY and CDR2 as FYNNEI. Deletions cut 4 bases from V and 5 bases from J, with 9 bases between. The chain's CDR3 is CASSVETNNEQFF. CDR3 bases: TGTGCCAGCAGTGTAGAGACCAACAATGAGCAGTTCTTC.

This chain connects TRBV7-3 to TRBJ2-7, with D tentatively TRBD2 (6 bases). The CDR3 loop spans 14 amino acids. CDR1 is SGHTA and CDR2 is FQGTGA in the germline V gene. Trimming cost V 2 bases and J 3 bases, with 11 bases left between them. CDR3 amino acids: CASSLGGSGYEQYF. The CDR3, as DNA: TGTGCCAGCAGCTTAGGAGGTAGCGGCTACGAGCAGTACTTC.

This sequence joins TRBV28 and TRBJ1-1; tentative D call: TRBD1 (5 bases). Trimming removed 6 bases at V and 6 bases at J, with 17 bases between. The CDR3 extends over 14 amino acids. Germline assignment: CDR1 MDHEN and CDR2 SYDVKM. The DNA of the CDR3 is TGTGCCAGCAGCAAGATGGGGCTGAAGGCTGAAGCTTTCTTT. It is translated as CASSKMGLKAEAFF.

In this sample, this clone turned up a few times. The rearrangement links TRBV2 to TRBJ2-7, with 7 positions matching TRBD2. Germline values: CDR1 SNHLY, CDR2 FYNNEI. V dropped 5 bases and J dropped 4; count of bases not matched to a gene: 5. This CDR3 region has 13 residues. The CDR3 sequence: CASSSGTLYEQYF. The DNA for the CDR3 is TGTGCCAGCAGTAGCGGGACCCTATACGAGCAGTACTTC.

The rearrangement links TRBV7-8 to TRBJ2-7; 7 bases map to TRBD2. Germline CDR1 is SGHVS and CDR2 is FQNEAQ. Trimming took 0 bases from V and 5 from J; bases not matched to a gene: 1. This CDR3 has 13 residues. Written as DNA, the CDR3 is TGTGCCAGCAGCTTAGCGGGGGGGGACGAGCAGTACTTC. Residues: CASSLAGGDEQYF.

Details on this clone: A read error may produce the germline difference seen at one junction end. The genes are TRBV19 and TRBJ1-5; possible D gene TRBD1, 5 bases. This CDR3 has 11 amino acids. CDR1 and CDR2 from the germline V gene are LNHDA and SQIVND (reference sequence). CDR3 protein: CASAGIQPRHF. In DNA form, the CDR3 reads TGTGCCAGTGCAGGGATTCAGCCCCGGCATTTT.

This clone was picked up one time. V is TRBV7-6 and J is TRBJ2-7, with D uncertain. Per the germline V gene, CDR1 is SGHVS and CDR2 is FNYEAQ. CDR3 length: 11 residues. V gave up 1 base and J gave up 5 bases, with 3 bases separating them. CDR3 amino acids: CASSLGNEQYF. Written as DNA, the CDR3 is TGTGCCAGCAGCTTAGGAAACGAGCAGTACTTC. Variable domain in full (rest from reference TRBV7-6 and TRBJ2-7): GAGVSQSPRYKVTKRGQDVALRCDPISGHVSLYWYRQALGQGPEFLTYFNYEAQQDKSGLPNDRFSAERPEGSISTLTIQRTEQRDSAMYRCASSLGNEQYFGPGTRLTVT.

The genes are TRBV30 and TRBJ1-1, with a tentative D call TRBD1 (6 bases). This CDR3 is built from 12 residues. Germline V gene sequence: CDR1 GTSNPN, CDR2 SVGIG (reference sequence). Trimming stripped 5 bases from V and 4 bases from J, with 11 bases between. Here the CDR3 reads CAWSRGVTEAFF. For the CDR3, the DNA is TGTGCCTGGTCTAGGGGGGTCACTGAAGCTTTCTTT.

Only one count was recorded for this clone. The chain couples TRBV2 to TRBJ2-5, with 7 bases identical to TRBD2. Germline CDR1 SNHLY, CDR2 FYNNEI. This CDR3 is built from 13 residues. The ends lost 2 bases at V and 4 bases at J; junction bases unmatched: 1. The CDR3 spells CASSEREGETQYF. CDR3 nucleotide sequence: TGTGCCAGCAGTGAAAGGGAGGGAGAGACCCAGTACTTC.

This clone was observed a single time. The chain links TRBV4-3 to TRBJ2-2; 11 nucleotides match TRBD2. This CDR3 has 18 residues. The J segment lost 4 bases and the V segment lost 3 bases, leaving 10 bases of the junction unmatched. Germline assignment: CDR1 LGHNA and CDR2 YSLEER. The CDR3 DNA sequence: TGCGCCAGCAGCCACGGGACACTAGCGGGAGACACCACCGGGGAGCTGTTTTTT. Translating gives CASSHGTLAGDTTGELFF.